A single sample gave rise to the 18 T cell receptor beta chains below, sequenced in a study of PD-L1 blockade in urothelial cancer. Repertoires were generated with immunoSEQ multiplex PCR, while TCRdb's copy carries only in-frame clones and drops some. Found here are about 88,000 clones, around nine tenths of them singletons; the top ten hold 7.5% to 10%. The starting material was PBMCs, obtained around atezolizumab (anti-PD-L1) treatment. The receptors here all came from a man aged 55-75 years with urothelial cancer.

The V and J genes are TRBV7-9 and TRBJ1-1; no clear D gene. From germline, CDR1 is SEHNR and CDR2 FQNEAQ (reference sequence). The CDR3 spans 13 residues. V gave up 5 bases and J gave up 3 bases, with 10 bases separating them. The CDR3 loop is CASSEMTDTEAFF. CDR3 nucleotide sequence: TGTGCCAGCAGCGAAATGACTGACACTGAAGCTTTCTTT.

The chain joins TRBV10-2 to TRBJ2-7; 10 positions agree with TRBD1. The CDR3 is 16 amino acids. With V trimmed by 6 bases and J by 1 base, 9 bases remained unmatched. Germline V CDR1 and CDR2: WSHSY, SAAADI. CDR3 sequence reads: CASRTGTGDFSYEQYF. The CDR3 DNA reads as TGCGCCAGCAGAACCGGGACAGGGGATTTTTCCTACGAGCAGTACTTC.

J is TRBJ1-1 and V is TRBV19; D ambiguous. Germline V gives CDR1 LNHDA, CDR2 SQIVND (reference sequence). This CDR3 is built from 14 residues. Trimming pared 4 bases from V and 3 bases from J, leaving 12 bases between. The CDR3 here is CASSTGYGDTEAFF. As DNA, the CDR3 is TGTGCCAGTAGTACCGGATACGGAGACACTGAAGCTTTCTTT.

The count of this clone is one. The rearrangement links TRBV30 to TRBJ1-2; TRBD1 aligns across 8 bases. After removal of 4 bases from V and 7 bases from J, the junction contained 5 bases not matched to a gene. Germline loops: CDR1 GTSNPN, CDR2 SVGIG (reference sequence). The length of the CDR3 is 12 residues. CDR3 DNA: TGTGCCTGGATACACAGGGGGGGTGGCTACACCTTC. It yields the protein CAWIHRGGGYTF. Together with reference TRBV30 and TRBJ1-2, the CDR3 gives the full variable domain: SQTIHQWPATLVQPVGSPLSLECTVEGTSNPNLYWYRQAAGRGLQLLFYSVGIGQISSEVPQNLSASRPQDRQFILSSKKLLLSDSGFYLCAWIHRGGGYTFGSGTRLTVV.

The chain employs TRBV18 and TRBJ2-7; TRBD1 matches at 9 bases. Unmatched junction bases numbered 5, after V lost 0 bases and J lost 5 bases. This CDR3 spans 15 amino acids. Germline V gene lookup returns CDR1 KGHSH and CDR2 LQKENI. This chain's CDR3 is CASSPPSGQGNEQYF. The CDR3 coding sequence is TGTGCCAGCTCACCACCGTCGGGACAGGGAAACGAGCAGTACTTC. Full variable domain (rest looked up from reference TRBV18 and TRBJ2-7): NAGVMQNPRHLVRRRGQEARLRCSPMKGHSHVYWYRQLPEEGLKFMVYLQKENIIDESGMPKERFSAEFPKEGPSILRIQQVVRGDSAAYFCASSPPSGQGNEQYFGPGTRLTVT.

The table lists this clone with a few counts. J is TRBJ1-2 and V is TRBV11-2; 7 bases are shared with TRBD1. Germline V gene data show CDR1 as SGHAT and CDR2 as FQNNGV. This CDR3 is 13 amino acids long. Germline trimming cut 3 bases from V and 5 bases from J; bases unmatched to any gene: 3. CDR3 nucleotides: TGTGCCAGCAGCTTCCAGGGGGGTTATGGCTACACCTTC. It codes for CASSFQGGYGYTF.

The table lists this clone with a few counts. The chain joins TRBV7-2 to TRBJ2-1, with 7 nucleotides matching TRBD1. The CDR3 consists of 15 residues. Germline values: CDR1 SGHTA, CDR2 FQGNSA. V gave up 5 bases and J gave up 0 bases; unmatched junction bases: 4. The CDR3 sequence: CASSGQASSYNEQFF. The CDR3 nucleotides read TGTGCCAGCAGCGGACAGGCCAGCTCCTACAATGAGCAGTTCTTC. Supplemented by reference TRBV7-2 and TRBJ2-1, the full variable domain reads GAGVSQSPSNKVTEKGKDVELRCDPISGHTALYWYRQSLGQGLEFLIYFQGNSAPDKSGLPSDRFSAERTGGSVSTLTIQRTQQEDSAVYLCASSGQASSYNEQFFGPGTRLTVL.

With respect to this clone: In the same sample, other DNA sequences code for this CDR3. The chain combines TRBV9 with TRBJ2-2; D is perhaps TRBD1 (6 bases). Germline CDR1 reads SGDLS; CDR2 reads YYNGEE. V was cut by 2 bases and J by 4 bases, with 12 bases left in between. CDR3 size: 15 residues. The DNA for the CDR3 is TGTGCCAGCAGCGTTGAGACAGGAGGCACCGGGGAGCTGTTTTTT. Translation: CASSVETGGTGELFF. The whole variable domain, filled in from reference TRBV9 and TRBJ2-2, reads DSGVTQTPKHLITATGQRVTLRCSPRSGDLSVYWYQQSLDQGLQFLIQYYNGEERAKGNILERFSAQQFPDLHSELNLSSLELGDSALYFCASSVETGGTGELFFGEGSRLTVL.

The V call is TRBV6-1, the J call TRBJ2-1, with TRBD2 matching over 8 bases. The CDR3 is made up of 15 amino acids. Losses at the gene ends were 1 base for V and 5 bases for J; bases not matched to a gene: 4. From germline, CDR1 is MNHNS and CDR2 SASEGT. The CDR3 spells CASSEGSGGHNEQFF. The CDR3, as DNA: TGTGCCAGCAGTGAAGGAAGCGGGGGCCACAATGAGCAGTTCTTC.

V usage is TRBV7-8 and J usage is TRBJ1-4; D might be TRBD1 (6 bases). The CDR3 contains 15 residues. Trimming left V 5 bases short and J 5 bases short, with 15 bases between. Germline V CDR1 and CDR2: SGHVS, FQNEAQ. CDR3 loop: CASSQGTGGNEKLFF. Written as DNA, the CDR3 is TGTGCCAGCAGCCAGGGGACGGGGGGCAATGAAAAACTGTTTTTT.

The V and J genes are TRBV6-1 and TRBJ1-2, with a possible D match to TRBD1 (6 bases). The CDR3 length is 13 residues. V shed 2 bases and J shed 8 bases, with 12 bases lying between them. Germline CDR1 MNHNS, CDR2 SASEGT. CDR3 in DNA: TGTGCCAGCAGTGAACAGGGGTCGGGAGGCTACACCTTC. Encoded protein: CASSEQGSGGYTF.

This sequence joins TRBV18 and TRBJ2-5, with 13 bases matching TRBD2. V was pared by 4 bases and J by 1 base, with 3 bases of the junction left unmatched. The V gene's germline CDR1 is KGHSH and CDR2 LQKENI. This CDR3 is 16 amino acids long. The DNA of the CDR3 is TGTGCCAGCTCACTGACTAGCGGGGGGTCCCAAGAGACCCAGTACTTC. Its protein is CASSLTSGGSQETQYF.

The chain is built from TRBV30 and TRBJ2-7; 9 bases line up with TRBD1. The junction had 9 bases not matched to a gene; V was cut back by 4 bases and J by 5 bases. This CDR3 region has 14 residues. From germline, CDR1 is GTSNPN and CDR2 SVGIG (reference sequence). Here the CDR3 reads CAWKNRDRVDEQYF. For the CDR3, the DNA is TGTGCCTGGAAAAACCGGGACAGGGTCGACGAGCAGTACTTC.

This sequence joins TRBV5-4 and TRBJ1-1; tentatively, D is TRBD1 (5 bases). Germline CDR1 and CDR2: SGHNT and YYREEE (reference sequence). This CDR3 spans 15 amino acids. Trimming removed 4 bases from V and 4 bases from J, with 17 bases in between. The CDR3 DNA reads TGTGCCAGCAGCCCCGACGCGGGGGGAGCCACTGAAGCTTTCTTT. This gives the protein CASSPDAGGATEAFF.

CDR3 protein: CASSTGTGAPDEQFF. The CDR3 nucleotides are TGTGCCAGCAGTACCGGGACAGGGGCGCCGGATGAGCAGTTCTTC. V gene TRBV7-7 combines with J gene TRBJ2-1; TRBD1 matches 10 bases. In germline, CDR1 is SSHAT, CDR2 FNYEAQ (reference sequence). Trimming took 6 bases from V and 8 from J; bases not matched to a gene: 10. This CDR3 has 15 amino acids.

The V call is TRBV28, the J call TRBJ2-5; 8 bases are shared with TRBD2. V dropped 6 bases and J dropped 6; count of bases not matched to a gene: 9. The CDR3 has 14 amino acids. Germline CDR1 and CDR2: MDHEN and SYDVKM. Written as DNA, the CDR3 is TGTGCCAGCAGAGGACCAAGCGGGAGAAAGACCCAGTACTTC. The encoded protein is CASRGPSGRKTQYF.

The chain recombines TRBV5-4 with TRBJ2-2; 7 nucleotides agree with TRBD2. This CDR3 spans 16 amino acids. J gave up 0 bases and V 4 bases, and 6 bases lay outside the gene matches. Germline CDR1 is SGHNT and CDR2 is YYREEE (reference sequence). This chain's CDR3 is CASSIRLAANTGELFF. The CDR3 region has the DNA TGTGCCAGCAGCATTCGACTAGCTGCGAACACCGGGGAGCTGTTTTTT.

The V gene is TRBV2, the J gene TRBJ1-2; 10 positions match TRBD1. The ends lost 8 bases at V and 1 base at J; junction bases unmatched: 7. The CDR3 runs 15 residues. Germline CDR1 is SNHLY and CDR2 is FYNNEI. The CDR3 here is CASAQGQGVNYGYTF. CDR3 bases: TGTGCCAGCGCTCAAGGACAGGGGGTTAACTATGGCTACACCTTC.